This TCR beta chain was recovered during a study of control samples from healthy donors and cancer patients. This CDR3 is 14 amino acids long. Trimming cost V 1 base and J 1 base, with 5 bases left between them. CDR1 is MDHEN and CDR2 is SYDVKM in the germline V gene. This table comes from immunoSEQ multiplex PCR, and its TCRdb copy is limited to in-frame clones, with some not included. The data show 400,000 to 500,000 clones, 75% to 95% seen once. Sequenced material: PBMCs. The chain has TRBV28 and TRBJ2-1; no firm D call. The receptor comes from a man aged 40-50 years with head and neck cancer. The CDR3 reads CASSLLDSYNEQFF. Here the CDR3 DNA reads TGTGCCAGCAGTTTATTGGATTCCTACAATGAGCAGTTCTTC. The full variable domain, with the rest looked up from reference TRBV28 and TRBJ2-1, is DVKVTQSSRYLVKRTGEKVFLECVQDMDHENMFWYRQDPGLGLRLIYFSYDVKMKEKGDIPEGYSVSREKKERFSLILESASTNQTSMYLCASSLLDSYNEQFFGPGTRLTVL.